Shown below are 16 T cell receptor beta chains from a single sample sequenced in a study of preoperative IRX-2 immunotherapy in early breast cancer. Here immunoSEQ multiplex PCR was the method, and the copy in TCRdb shows in-frame clones only, minus some. The sample holds tens of thousands of clones; approximately 83% are singletons and the top ten take under 4%. Treatment in this sample: preoperative locoregional IRX-2 cytokine immunotherapy. The sample was taken from a patient treated with IRX-2 immunotherapy. The receptors shown here come from a human donor with breast cancer.

V and J are TRBV7-1 and TRBJ2-5; D gene ambiguous. TRBV7-1 is marked as an open reading frame, function uncertain. V lost 4 bases and J lost 7, with 16 bases in between. This CDR3 region has 14 residues. CDR3 sequence: CASSLSPGEGTQYF. The CDR3 DNA reads as TGTGCCAGCAGCTTATCTCCTGGGGAAGGGACCCAGTACTTC.

J is TRBJ2-5 and V is TRBV11-3; D not certain. Germline CDR1 is SGHNT and CDR2 is YENEEA. The CDR3 totals 17 residues. V was clipped by 4 bases and J by 3 bases, with 21 bases between them. CDR3 residues: CASSSSFTTYTKETQYF. CDR3 sequence (DNA): TGTGCCAGCAGCTCAAGTTTCACGACCTACACAAAAGAGACCCAGTACTTC.

This clone was seen more than once but under ten times. CDR3 DNA: TGTGCCAGCAGTTCCCTGTCCTCGGGCACCGGGGAGCTGTTTTTT. Translation: CASSSLSSGTGELFF. The rearrangement links TRBV6-8 to TRBJ2-2; the D is unclear. The CDR3 has 15 residues. The V gene lost 4 bases and the J gene lost 4 bases, with 13 bases spanning the gap. Germline-derived CDR1 and CDR2 are MNHGY and SAAAGT.

This chain joins TRBV5-1 and TRBJ2-5; D might be TRBD1 or TRBD2, each matching 5 bases. This CDR3 has 15 amino acids. Deletions cut 3 bases from V and 5 bases from J, with 17 bases between. The germline V gene encodes CDR1 SGHRS and CDR2 YFSETQ. This CDR3 reads CASSSHRGASETQYF. In DNA form, the CDR3 reads TGCGCCAGCAGCTCTCATAGGGGAGCGTCGGAGACCCAGTACTTC.

V usage is TRBV19 and J usage is TRBJ2-4, with 9 bases that match TRBD1. The germline gives CDR1 LNHDA, CDR2 SQIVND (reference sequence). This CDR3 has 19 amino acids. The V segment lost 7 bases and the J segment 6 bases; nucleotides outside the gene matches: 22. The DNA of the CDR3 is TGTGCCAGTACCTCCTCTGGGCTATCGAGAGGGACAGGGCGAAACATTCAGTACTTC. This gives the protein CASTSSGLSRGTGRNIQYF.

In this sample, this clone turned up a few times. The chain uses TRBV12-5 and TRBJ1-3; weak D call: TRBD1 (5 bases). CDR3 length: 14 residues. Per the germline V gene, CDR1 is LGHNT and CDR2 is FRNRAP. V was pared by 7 bases and J by 3 bases, with 13 bases between. CDR3: CASARDGDGNTIYF. DNA for the CDR3: TGTGCTAGTGCCCGGGACGGAGATGGAAACACCATATATTTT.

This chain links TRBV29-1 with TRBJ2-7, with D unresolved. The V end was cut by 4 bases, the J end by 0 bases, with 7 bases between. Germline assignment: CDR1 SQVTM and CDR2 ANQGSEA. The CDR3 runs to 12 residues. CDR3 coding DNA: TGCAGCGTTGGGGTTGTCTCCTACGAGCAGTACTTC. Translated: CSVGVVSYEQYF.

The V gene is TRBV14, the J gene TRBJ2-7; 13 nucleotides line up with TRBD2. The CDR3 length is 15 residues. J lost 6 bases, V lost 3 bases, and 5 bases had no gene match. The germline V gene has CDR1 SGHDN and CDR2 FVKESK. CDR3 amino acids: CASSHRTSGGLEQYF. The CDR3, as DNA: TGTGCCAGCAGCCACAGGACTAGCGGGGGCCTCGAGCAGTACTTC.

The DNA for the CDR3 is TGTGCCAGCAGCTTAGGGGGTAGCGGGATCTACAATGAGCAGTTCTTC. It codes for CASSLGGSGIYNEQFF. The J gene is TRBJ2-1, the V gene TRBV11-3; 8 nucleotides agree with TRBD2. Trimming at V came to 1 base and at J to 3 bases, leaving 5 bases not matched to a gene. Germline values: CDR1 SGHNT, CDR2 YENEEA. This CDR3 is 16 amino acids long. The full variable domain, with the rest looked up from reference TRBV11-3 and TRBJ2-1, is EAGVVQSPRYKIIEKKQPVAFWCNPISGHNTLYWYLQNLGQGPELLIRYENEEAVDDSQLPKDRFSAERLKGVDSTLKIQPAELGDSAVYLCASSLGGSGIYNEQFFGPGTRLTVL.

This clone is a singleton in its sample. The chain employs TRBV5-1 and TRBJ2-7; TRBD1 matches 10 bases. Germline V CDR1 and CDR2: SGHRS, YFSETQ. The CDR3 has 16 amino acids. Losses at the gene ends were 0 bases for V and 3 bases for J; bases not matched to a gene: 6. The CDR3 DNA reads as TGCGCCAGCAGCTTGGGCCCCGGGACAGGGGACTACGAGCAGTACTTC. This encodes CASSLGPGTGDYEQYF.

The V and J genes are TRBV6-8 and TRBJ1-1, with D hard to call. CDR1 MNHGY and CDR2 SAAAGT come from the germline V gene. Trimming shortened V by 8 bases and J by 8 bases, and 15 bases separated the two germline ends. The CDR3 is 12 residues long. DNA of the CDR3: TGTGCCAGCCACCACTCCTTGTTGGAAGCTTTCTTT. It specifies CASHHSLLEAFF.

V is TRBV14 and J is TRBJ2-1, with D maybe TRBD1 (5 bases). The length of the CDR3 is 13 residues. Between the trimmed V and J ends, which lost 1 base and 9 bases, there was a span of 10 bases. CDR1 is SGHDN and CDR2 is FVKESK in the germline V gene. The CDR3 nucleotides read TGTGCCAGCAGCCAAGTGACAGTTAGTGAGCAGTTCTTC. It codes for CASSQVTVSEQFF.

This clone has a single count. The chain links TRBV22-1 to TRBJ1-5. TRBV22-1 is listed as a pseudogene. CDR3 size: 14 residues. CDR3 DNA: TGTGCCAGCAGCCCACGCGGTTCCAATCAGCCCCAGCATTTT. Translation gives CASSPRGSNQPQHF.

This chain uses TRBV29-1 with TRBJ2-2; D possibly matches TRBD1 or TRBD2 (5 bases each). This CDR3 comprises 15 residues. V was clipped by 1 base and J by 1 base, with 10 bases between them. CDR1 SQVTM and CDR2 ANQGSEA come from the germline V gene. CDR3 DNA sequence: TGCAGCGTTGAAGGGCCAGGGAGGAACACCGGGGAGCTGTTTTTT. Translated, it gives CSVEGPGRNTGELFF.

The gene calls are TRBV11-3 and TRBJ1-5; D is possibly TRBD1 (6 bases). CDR1 and CDR2 (germline): SGHNT, YENEEA. The CDR3 extends over 17 amino acids. V shed 0 bases and J shed 2 bases, with 14 bases lying between them. The CDR3 reads CASSLEFGGEGNQPQHF. CDR3 sequence (DNA): TGTGCCAGCAGCTTAGAGTTCGGGGGCGAGGGCAATCAGCCCCAGCATTTT.

The chain carries TRBV6-8 and TRBJ2-3; D possibly corresponds to TRBD2 (6 bases). The V gene lost 1 base and the J gene lost 0 bases, with 20 bases spanning the gap. CDR1 is MNHGY, CDR2 SAAAGT, per germline. The CDR3 covers 19 residues. CDR3 loop: CASSYLRMHMEGSTDTQYF. The DNA for the CDR3 is TGTGCCAGCAGTTACTTGCGGATGCACATGGAGGGAAGCACAGATACGCAGTATTTT.